These 14 T cell receptor beta chains originate from one sample sequenced in a study of blood T cells in healthy people across ages (dated by TCRdb to between 2014 and 2016). The library was prepared using 5' RACE. Sequencing relied on an Illumina HiSeq 2500. A second PCR of roughly 6 to 12 cycles was performed with a sample-barcoded 5' primer and a J-beta primer mix. TCRdb took the public reads, trimmed them with fastp at Q25, ran MiXCR for clone calling and kept in-frame beta chains. One record per CDR3 amino acid sequence lists the most common genes and DNA. The sample table shows 1.5 million to 2 million distinct CDR3 sequences, and 28% are seen once. The top ten clones comprise 7.7% of the sample. The specimen sequenced was blood. These receptors were obtained from a woman aged 25-40 years in good health.

At least ten counts were recorded for this clonotype. The chain has TRBV5-1 and TRBJ1-4; TRBD1 agrees at 8 bases. CDR3 length equals 15 residues. The trim removed 0 bases at V and 6 bases at J, leaving 4 bases unmatched. CDR1 and CDR2 (germline): SGHRS, YFSETQ. Here the CDR3 DNA reads TGCGCCAGCAGCTTGGGACAGGGGTTGTATGAAAAACTGTTTTTT. Translation gives CASSLGQGLYEKLFF.

This clonotype was detected many times. This chain links TRBV20-1 with TRBJ2-7, with D possibly TRBD2 on 5 matching bases. Deletions cut 1 base from V and 5 bases from J, with 12 bases between. Germline values: CDR1 DFQATT, CDR2 SNEGSKA (reference sequence). This CDR3 is 13 amino acids long. CDR3 loop: CSARGRLADEQYF. CDR3 DNA sequence: TGCAGTGCTAGAGGGCGGCTAGCTGACGAGCAGTACTTC.

The gene calls are TRBV5-1 and TRBJ2-3, with D uncertain. Germline CDR1 SGHRS, CDR2 YFSETQ. The V gene lost 2 bases and the J gene lost 6 bases, with 16 bases spanning the gap. The CDR3 is 15 residues long. As DNA, the CDR3 is TGCGCCAGCAGCTTCCGGACCCCAAACGGGGATACGCAGTATTTT. Translating it yields CASSFRTPNGDTQYF.

This clonotype was counted a few times. The rearrangement links TRBV7-2 to TRBJ1-2; D not certain. Trimming cost V 5 bases and J 0 bases, with 10 bases left between them. CDR1 is SGHTA and CDR2 is FQGNSA in the germline V gene. The CDR3 sequence is 14 residues long. DNA of the CDR3: TGTGCCAGCAGCCGTCAGACGGCTAACTATGGCTACACCTTC. Translation gives CASSRQTANYGYTF.

The genes are TRBV15 and TRBJ2-3; D remains unclear. CDR3 size: 15 residues. The germline V gene encodes CDR1 LNHNV and CDR2 YYDKDF (reference sequence). V dropped 0 bases and J dropped 0 bases, with 7 bases sitting between them. CDR3 in DNA: TGTGCCACCAGCAGAGATTCGGCTAGCACAGATACGCAGTATTTT. Translation: CATSRDSASTDTQYF.

A few counts support this clonotype. The junction does not match germline at one end; this may be a read error. The rearrangement joins TRBV20-1 to TRBJ1-1; D gene ambiguous. Germline CDR1 and CDR2: DFQATT and SNEGSKA (reference sequence). The CDR3 is made up of 15 amino acids. The DNA for the CDR3 is TGCAGTGCCGCCGCGGTAGAATTGAGTAGCACTGAATCTTTCTTT. It codes for CSAAAVELSSTESFF.

The chain is built from TRBV20-1 and TRBJ1-5, with D possibly TRBD1 on 5 matching bases. Germline CDR1 and CDR2: DFQATT and SNEGSKA (reference sequence). V shed 0 bases and J shed 6 bases, with 15 bases lying between them. This CDR3 is 15 amino acids long. CDR3 amino acids: CSAREIGRGGQPQHF. DNA of the CDR3: TGCAGTGCTAGAGAGATTGGAAGGGGCGGTCAGCCCCAGCATTTT.

The chain couples TRBV20-1 to TRBJ1-6; D possibly corresponds to TRBD1 (6 bases). The V end was cut by 5 bases, the J end by 5 bases, with 10 bases between. The CDR3 sequence is 13 residues long. Germline loops: CDR1 DFQATT, CDR2 SNEGSKA (reference sequence). The CDR3 loop reads CSAWDTDNSPLHF. CDR3 coding DNA: TGCAGTGCTTGGGACACAGATAATTCACCCCTCCACTTT.

Here the CDR3 reads CASTQGPGGQNQPQHF. CDR3 nucleotide sequence: TGTGCCAGCACCCAGGGACCAGGGGGCCAGAATCAGCCCCAGCATTTT. The chain joins TRBV12-3 or TRBV12-4 to TRBJ1-5, with 8 bases matching TRBD1. This CDR3 region has 16 residues. Losses at the gene ends were 7 bases for V and 4 bases for J; bases not matched to a gene: 12.

This clonotype occurred many times. The CDR3 DNA is TGTGCCAGCATCCGGGACAGGAACGATGGCTACACCTTC. It yields the protein CASIRDRNDGYTF. This chain connects TRBV5-5 to TRBJ1-2, with 8 bases matching TRBD1. The V gene's germline CDR1 is SGHKS and CDR2 YYEKEE (reference sequence). J was trimmed by 6 bases and V by 6 bases; bases with no gene match: 7. This CDR3 has 13 residues.

This clonotype was seen at least ten times. This chain connects TRBV12-3 or TRBV12-4 to TRBJ2-1; TRBD2 agrees at 8 bases. This CDR3 region has 15 residues. V was clipped by 5 bases and J by 1 base; unmatched bases: 4. CDR3 nucleotides: TGTGCCAGCAGTCGTAGCGGGACGTCCTACAATGAGCAGTTCTTC. Its translation is CASSRSGTSYNEQFF.

Comment on this clonotype: A much larger clone lies a single base off, so this may be a read error. The V gene is TRBV24-1, the J gene TRBJ2-7; tentative D call: TRBD2 (5 bases). The CDR3 consists of 12 residues. CDR1 KGHDR and CDR2 SFDVKD come from the germline V gene. CDR3 sequence reads: CTTSDIANEQYF. DNA for the CDR3: TGTACCACCAGTGATATAGCGAACGAGCAGTACTTC.

This clonotype was seen a handful of times. The chain employs TRBV2 and TRBJ1-5; no clear D. Trimming removed 4 bases at V and 7 bases at J, with 11 bases between. The CDR3 has 13 amino acids. Germline V CDR1 and CDR2: SNHLY, FYNNEI. In nucleotides, the CDR3 is TGTGCCAGCAGTGTCGCCTTCGAACAGCCCCAGCATTTT. It specifies CASSVAFEQPQHF.

Turning to this clonotype: A much larger clone lies a single base off, so this may be a read error. The genes are TRBV4-2 and TRBJ2-5; 7 bases fit TRBD2. Germline V gene lookup returns CDR1 LGHNA and CDR2 YNFKEQ. There are 15 residues in the CDR3. CDR3 in amino acids: CAGSQDLAAKETQYF. CDR3 sequence (DNA): TGTGCCGGCAGCCAAGATCTAGCGGCCAAAGAGACCCAGTACTTC.